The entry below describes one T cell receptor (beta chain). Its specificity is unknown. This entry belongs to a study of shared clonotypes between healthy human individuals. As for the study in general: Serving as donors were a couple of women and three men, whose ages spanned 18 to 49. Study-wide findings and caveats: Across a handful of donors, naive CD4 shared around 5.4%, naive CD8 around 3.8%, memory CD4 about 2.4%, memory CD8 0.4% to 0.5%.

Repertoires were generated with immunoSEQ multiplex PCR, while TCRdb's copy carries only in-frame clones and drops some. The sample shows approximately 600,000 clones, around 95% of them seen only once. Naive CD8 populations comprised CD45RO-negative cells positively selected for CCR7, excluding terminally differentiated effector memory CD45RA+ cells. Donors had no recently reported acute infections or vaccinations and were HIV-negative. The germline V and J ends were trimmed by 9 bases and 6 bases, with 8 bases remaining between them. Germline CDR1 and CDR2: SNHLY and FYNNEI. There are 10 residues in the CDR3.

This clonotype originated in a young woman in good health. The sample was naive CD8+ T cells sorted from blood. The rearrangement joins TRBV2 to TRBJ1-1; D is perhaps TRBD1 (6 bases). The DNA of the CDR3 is TGTGCCAGTAACAGGGCTGAAGCTTTCTTT. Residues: CASNRAEAFF.